This TCR beta chain appears in the sequencing data of a study of cytomegalovirus exposure and HLA in healthy donors. Researchers ran the PCR with 60 Vbeta and 13 Jbeta primers. TCRdb keeps only in-frame clones here, not all; method: immunoSEQ multiplex PCR. The sample holds roughly 130,000 clones, 75% to 90% seen once. This clone was seen once. The TCR sequence derives from a male donor in good health and CMV-seronegative. The material sequenced was PBMCs.

The CDR3 bases are TGTGCCTCGATTCCGGACAGGGGGAGCACAGATACGCAGTATTTT. It is translated as CASIPDRGSTDTQYF. The chain links TRBV30 to TRBJ2-3; 10 nucleotides align to TRBD1. V shed 7 bases, J shed 0 bases, and the junction held 7 bases outside the gene matches. The CDR3 has 15 residues. Per the germline V gene, CDR1 is GTSNPN and CDR2 is SVGIG (reference sequence).